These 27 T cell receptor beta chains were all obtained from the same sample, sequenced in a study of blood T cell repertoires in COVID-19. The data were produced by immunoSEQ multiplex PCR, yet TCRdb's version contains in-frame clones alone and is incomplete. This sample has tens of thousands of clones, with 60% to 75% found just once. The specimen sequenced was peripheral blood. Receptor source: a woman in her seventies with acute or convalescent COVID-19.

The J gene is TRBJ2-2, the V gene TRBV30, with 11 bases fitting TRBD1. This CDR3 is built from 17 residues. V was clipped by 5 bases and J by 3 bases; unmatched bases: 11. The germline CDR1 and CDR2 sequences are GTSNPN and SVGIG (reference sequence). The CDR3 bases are TGTGCCTGGTTTAGGACAGGGGGCTTTCCGGACACCGGGGAGCTGTTTTTT. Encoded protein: CAWFRTGGFPDTGELFF.

The CDR3 reads CASSLGAPSSGNTIYF. CDR3 sequence (DNA): TGTGCCAGCAGCTTAGGGGCACCGAGCTCTGGAAACACCATATATTTT. The chain has TRBV7-6 and TRBJ1-3; D unresolved. Germline V gene data show CDR1 as SGHVS and CDR2 as FNYEAQ. V lost 1 base, J lost 0 bases, and 10 bases lay in between. The CDR3 totals 16 residues.

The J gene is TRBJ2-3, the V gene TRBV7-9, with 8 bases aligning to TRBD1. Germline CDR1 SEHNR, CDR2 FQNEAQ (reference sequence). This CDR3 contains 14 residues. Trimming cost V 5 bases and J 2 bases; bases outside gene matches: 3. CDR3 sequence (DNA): TGTGCCAGCAGCCGACAGGGGTACACAGATACGCAGTATTTT. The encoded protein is CASSRQGYTDTQYF.

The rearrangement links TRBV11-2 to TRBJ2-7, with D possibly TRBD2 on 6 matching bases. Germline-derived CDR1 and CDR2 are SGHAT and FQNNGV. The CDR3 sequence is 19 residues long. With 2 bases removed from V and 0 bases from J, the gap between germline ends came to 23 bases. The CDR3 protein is CASSLIRAKGTGFSYEQYF. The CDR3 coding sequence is TGTGCCAGCAGCTTAATTCGTGCCAAGGGGACTGGGTTCTCCTACGAGCAGTACTTC. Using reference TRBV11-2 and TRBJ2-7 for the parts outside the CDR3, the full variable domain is EAGVAQSPRYKIIEKRQSVAFWCNPISGHATLYWYQQILGQGPKLLIQFQNNGVVDDSQLPKDRFSAERLKGVDSTLKIQPAKLEDSAVYLCASSLIRAKGTGFSYEQYFGPGTRLTVT.

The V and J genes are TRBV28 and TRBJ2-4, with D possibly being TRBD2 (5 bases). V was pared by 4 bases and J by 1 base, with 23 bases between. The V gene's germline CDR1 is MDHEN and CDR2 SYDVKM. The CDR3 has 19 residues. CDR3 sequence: CASSSTLMSLRGAKNIQYF. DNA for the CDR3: TGTGCCAGCAGTTCAACTCTTATGTCCCTACGAGGGGCCAAAAACATTCAGTACTTC.

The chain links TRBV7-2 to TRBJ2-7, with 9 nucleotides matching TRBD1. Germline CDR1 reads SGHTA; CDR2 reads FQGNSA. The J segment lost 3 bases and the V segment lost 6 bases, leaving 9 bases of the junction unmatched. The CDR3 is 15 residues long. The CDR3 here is CASSRNRDRVYEQYF. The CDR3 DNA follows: TGTGCCAGCAGTCGCAACCGGGACAGGGTCTACGAGCAGTACTTC.

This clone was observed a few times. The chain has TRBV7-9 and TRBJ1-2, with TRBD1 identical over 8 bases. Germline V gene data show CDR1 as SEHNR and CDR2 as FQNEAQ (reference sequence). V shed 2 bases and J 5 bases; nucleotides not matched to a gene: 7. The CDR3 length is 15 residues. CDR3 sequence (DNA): TGTGCCAGCAGCTTAAGTGGACAGGGAGGATATGGCTACACCTTC. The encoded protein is CASSLSGQGGYGYTF.

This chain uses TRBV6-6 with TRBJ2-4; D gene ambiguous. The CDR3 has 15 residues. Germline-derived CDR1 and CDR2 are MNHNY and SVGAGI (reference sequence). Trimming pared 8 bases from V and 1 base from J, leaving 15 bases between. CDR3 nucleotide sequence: TGTGCCAGCGCAAACGAGGTCCTGGCCAAAAACATTCAGTACTTC. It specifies CASANEVLAKNIQYF.

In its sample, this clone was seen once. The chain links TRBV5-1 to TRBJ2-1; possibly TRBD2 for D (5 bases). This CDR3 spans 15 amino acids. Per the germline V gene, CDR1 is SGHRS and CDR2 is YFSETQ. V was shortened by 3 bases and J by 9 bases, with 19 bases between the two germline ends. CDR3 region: CASSSGLAVRGEQFF. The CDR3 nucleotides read TGCGCCAGCAGCTCCGGCCTAGCCGTTCGCGGTGAGCAGTTCTTC.

The CDR3 coding sequence is TGTGCCAGCGGACTTAGCGGGGGGCTAGAGACCCAGTACTTC. Translated: CASGLSGGLETQYF. The chain uses TRBV11-2 and TRBJ2-5; 10 nucleotides align to TRBD2. This CDR3 has 14 amino acids. J gave up 4 bases and V 8 bases, and 7 bases lay outside the gene matches. Germline V gene data show CDR1 as SGHAT and CDR2 as FQNNGV.

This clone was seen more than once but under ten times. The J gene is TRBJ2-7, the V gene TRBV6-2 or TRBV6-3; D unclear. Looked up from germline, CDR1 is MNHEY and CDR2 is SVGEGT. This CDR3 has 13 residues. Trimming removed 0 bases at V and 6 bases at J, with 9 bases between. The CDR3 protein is CASSYSVAFEQYF. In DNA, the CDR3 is TGTGCCAGCAGTTACTCGGTAGCATTCGAGCAGTACTTC.

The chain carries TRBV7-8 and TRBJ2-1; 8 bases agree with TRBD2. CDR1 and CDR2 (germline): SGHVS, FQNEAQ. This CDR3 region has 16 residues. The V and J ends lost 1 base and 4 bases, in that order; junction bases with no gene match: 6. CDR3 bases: TGTGCCAGCAGCTTAGTGGCGGGAGGCCGGTACAATGAGCAGTTCTTC. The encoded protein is CASSLVAGGRYNEQFF. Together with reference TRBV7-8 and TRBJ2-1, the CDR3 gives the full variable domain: GAGVSQSPRYKVAKRGQDVALRCDPISGHVSLFWYQQALGQGPEFLTYFQNEAQLDKSGLPSDRFFAERPEGSVSTLKIQRTQQEDSAVYLCASSLVAGGRYNEQFFGPGTRLTVL.

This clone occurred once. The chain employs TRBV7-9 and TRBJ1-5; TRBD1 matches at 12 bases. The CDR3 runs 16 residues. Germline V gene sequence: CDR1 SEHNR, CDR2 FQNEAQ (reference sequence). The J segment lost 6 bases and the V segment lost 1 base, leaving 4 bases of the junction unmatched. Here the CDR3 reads CASSLGGQGAGQPQHF. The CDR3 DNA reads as TGTGCCAGCAGCTTAGGGGGACAGGGGGCGGGTCAGCCCCAGCATTTT.

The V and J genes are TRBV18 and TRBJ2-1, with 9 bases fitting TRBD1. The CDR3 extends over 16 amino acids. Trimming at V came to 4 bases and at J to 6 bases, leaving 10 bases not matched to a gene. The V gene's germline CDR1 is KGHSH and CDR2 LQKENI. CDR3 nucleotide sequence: TGTGCCAGCTCACGGGTCGGGACAGGGTTCCCCAATGAGCAGTTCTTC. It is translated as CASSRVGTGFPNEQFF. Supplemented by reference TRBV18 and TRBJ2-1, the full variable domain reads NAGVMQNPRHLVRRRGQEARLRCSPMKGHSHVYWYRQLPEEGLKFMVYLQKENIIDESGMPKERFSAEFPKEGPSILRIQQVVRGDSAAYFCASSRVGTGFPNEQFFGPGTRLTVL.

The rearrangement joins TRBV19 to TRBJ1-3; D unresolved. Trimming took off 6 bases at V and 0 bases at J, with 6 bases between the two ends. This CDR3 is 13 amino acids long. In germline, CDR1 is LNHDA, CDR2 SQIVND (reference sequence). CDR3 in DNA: TGTGCCAGTAGACAGAACTCTGGAAACACCATATATTTT. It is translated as CASRQNSGNTIYF.

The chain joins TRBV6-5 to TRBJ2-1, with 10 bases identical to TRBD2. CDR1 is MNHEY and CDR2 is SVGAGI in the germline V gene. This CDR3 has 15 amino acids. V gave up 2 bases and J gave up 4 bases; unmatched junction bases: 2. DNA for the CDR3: TGTGCCAGCAGTTACGGTAGCGGGGGGTACAATGAGCAGTTCTTC. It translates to CASSYGSGGYNEQFF.

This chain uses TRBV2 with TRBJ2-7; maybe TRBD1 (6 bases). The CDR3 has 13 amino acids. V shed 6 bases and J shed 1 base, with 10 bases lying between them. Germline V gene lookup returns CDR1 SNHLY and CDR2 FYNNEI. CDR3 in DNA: TGTGCCAGCAGCATAACAGGGTCCTACGAGCAGTACTTC. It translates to CASSITGSYEQYF.

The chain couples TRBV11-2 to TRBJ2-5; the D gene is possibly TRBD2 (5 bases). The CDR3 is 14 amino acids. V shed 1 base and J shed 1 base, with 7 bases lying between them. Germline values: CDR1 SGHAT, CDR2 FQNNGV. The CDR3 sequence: CASSLAGSQETQYF. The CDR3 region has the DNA TGTGCCAGCAGCTTAGCTGGGAGCCAAGAGACCCAGTACTTC.

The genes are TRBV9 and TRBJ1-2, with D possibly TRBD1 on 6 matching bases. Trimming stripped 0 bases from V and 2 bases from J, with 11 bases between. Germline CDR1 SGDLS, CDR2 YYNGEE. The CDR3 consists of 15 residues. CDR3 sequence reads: CASSVDAGVNYGYTF. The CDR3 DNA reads TGTGCCAGCAGCGTAGATGCAGGGGTGAACTATGGCTACACCTTC.

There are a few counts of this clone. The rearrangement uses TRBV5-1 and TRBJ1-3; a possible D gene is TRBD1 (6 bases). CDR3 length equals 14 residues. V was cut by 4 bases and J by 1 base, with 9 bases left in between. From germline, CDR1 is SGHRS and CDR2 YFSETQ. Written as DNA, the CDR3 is TGCGCCAGCAGCACCACAGGGTCTGGAAACACCATATATTTT. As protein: CASSTTGSGNTIYF.

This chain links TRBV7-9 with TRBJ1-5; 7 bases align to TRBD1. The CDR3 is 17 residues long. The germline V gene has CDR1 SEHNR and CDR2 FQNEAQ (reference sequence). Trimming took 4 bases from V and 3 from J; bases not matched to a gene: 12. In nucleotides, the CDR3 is TGTGCCAGCAGCTCCTACGTTGGAACAGGGGACAATCAGCCCCAGCATTTT. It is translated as CASSSYVGTGDNQPQHF.

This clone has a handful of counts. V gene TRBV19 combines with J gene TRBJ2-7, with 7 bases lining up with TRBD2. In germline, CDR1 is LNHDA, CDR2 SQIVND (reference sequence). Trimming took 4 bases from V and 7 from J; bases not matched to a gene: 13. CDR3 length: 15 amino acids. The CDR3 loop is CASSRGAGLLGEQYF. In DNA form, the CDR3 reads TGTGCCAGTAGTAGAGGAGCGGGATTGTTAGGAGAGCAGTACTTC.

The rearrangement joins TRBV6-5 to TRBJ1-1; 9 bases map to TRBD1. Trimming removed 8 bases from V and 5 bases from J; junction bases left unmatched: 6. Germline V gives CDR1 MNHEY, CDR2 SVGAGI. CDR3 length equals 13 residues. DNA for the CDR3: TGTGCCAGCCCGGGGACAGGGCGTACTGAAGCTTTCTTT. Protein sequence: CASPGTGRTEAFF.

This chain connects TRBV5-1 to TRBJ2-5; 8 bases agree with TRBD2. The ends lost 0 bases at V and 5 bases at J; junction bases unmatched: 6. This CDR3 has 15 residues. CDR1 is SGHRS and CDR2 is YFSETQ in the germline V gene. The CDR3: CASSLAFSGAETQYF. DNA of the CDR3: TGCGCCAGCAGCTTGGCCTTTAGCGGGGCCGAGACCCAGTACTTC.

CDR3 amino acids: CASSLGQGHTNEAFF. For the CDR3, the DNA is TGTGCCAGCAGCTTAGGACAGGGTCATACCAATGAAGCTTTCTTT. This chain joins TRBV5-5 and TRBJ1-1, with 8 bases that match TRBD1. This CDR3 comprises 15 residues. In germline, CDR1 is SGHKS, CDR2 YYEKEE (reference sequence). V shed 2 bases, J shed 7 bases, and the junction held 10 bases outside the gene matches.

CDR3 coding DNA: TGTGCCAGCAGCATGTCCGGGACTAGCGGGAGCCCTGGGGAGACCCAGTACTTC. Protein product: CASSMSGTSGSPGETQYF. J is TRBJ2-5 and V is TRBV28, with 14 bases aligning to TRBD2. The germline gives CDR1 MDHEN, CDR2 SYDVKM. The CDR3 has 18 residues. Unmatched junction bases numbered 14, after V lost 6 bases and J lost 5 bases.

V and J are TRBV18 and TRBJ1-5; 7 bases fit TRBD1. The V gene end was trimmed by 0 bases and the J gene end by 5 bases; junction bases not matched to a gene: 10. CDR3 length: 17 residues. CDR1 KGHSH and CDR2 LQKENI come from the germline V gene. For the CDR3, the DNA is TGTGCCAGCTCACCACCGAACAGGGGAGAGGATCATCAGCCCCAGCATTTT. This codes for CASSPPNRGEDHQPQHF.